This T cell receptor (beta chain) was sequenced in a study of Graves' ophthalmopathy and Graves' hyperthyroidism. For repertoire sequencing, the TCR beta CDR3 regions were amplified from RNA transcripts. The authors performed first-round RT-PCR with HTBI primers and then a second-round multiplex PCR. MiXCR was run by TCRdb on the multiplex PCR reads, yielding one entry per CDR3 protein. The repertoire has some 360,000 distinct CDR3 sequences, approximately 17% of them found once; the top ten carry 2% to 3%. Per the germline V gene, CDR1 is SGHVS and CDR2 is FQNEAQ. CDR3 length: 14 residues. The V and J ends lost 5 bases and 9 bases, in that order; junction bases with no gene match: 12. This clonotype was recorded many times.

This sequence originates from an adult woman with stable Graves' hyperthyroidism. Sequenced sample: peripheral blood. The J gene is TRBJ2-5, the V gene TRBV7-8, with 7 bases aligning to TRBD2. In DNA form, the CDR3 reads TGTGCCAGCAGCGGATTAGCGGGCCCTGGACCCCAGTACTTC. Translating it yields CASSGLAGPGPQYF.